This T cell receptor beta chain derives from a study of cytomegalovirus exposure and HLA in healthy donors. Study conclusions and caveats: Across donors, presence/absence analyses took sequencing depth to be roughly uniform. A later analysis showed that HLA-associated TCR beta chains had undergone more clonal expansion than equally common others.

Remarks on this clone: Its antigen is unidentified.

The CDR3 extends over 15 amino acids. CDR1 and CDR2 (germline): MNHEY, SVGAGI. V shed 0 bases and J shed 0 bases, with 8 bases lying between them. The PCR contained 60 Vbeta and 13 Jbeta primers. Sequencing used immunoSEQ multiplex PCR; TCRdb keeps in-frame clones, though not all of them. The sample records 130,000 to 150,000 clones, less than 65% being singletons. The rearrangement links TRBV6-5 to TRBJ1-1, with D possibly being TRBD1 (6 bases). This clonotype was sampled from a woman in her 30s in good health and CMV-seropositive. Source material: PBMCs. CDR3 in amino acids: CASSYSRDMNTEAFF. The DNA of the CDR3 is TGTGCCAGCAGTTACTCCAGGGACATGAACACTGAAGCTTTCTTT.